This entry lists 8 T cell receptor beta chains sequenced from one sample in a study of T cells in localized non-small cell lung cancer. Using immunoSEQ multiplex PCR, the repertoire was profiled, and TCRdb retains in-frame clones only, with some absent. The sample lists fewer than 50,000 clones; approximately 80% were seen once. This sample comprised PBMCs, obtained before any cancer treatment. The receptor set was obtained from a man aged 35-69 years with stage II lung adenocarcinoma.

The V gene is TRBV19, the J gene TRBJ2-5; TRBD2 is a possible D gene (7 bases). Trimming cost V 3 bases and J 1 base, with 12 bases left between them. The CDR3 covers 15 residues. The germline V gene encodes CDR1 LNHDA and CDR2 SQIVND (reference sequence). CDR3 nucleotide sequence: TGTGCCAGTAGTATCGCGGCGGGGGCCCAAGAGACCCAGTACTTC. Residues: CASSIAAGAQETQYF.

The chain carries TRBV28 and TRBJ1-1; D remains ambiguous. The V end was cut by 9 bases, the J end by 3 bases, with 11 bases between. Germline CDR1 reads MDHEN; CDR2 reads SYDVKM. CDR3 length: 12 residues. The CDR3 region is CASSLRDTEAFF. The CDR3 bases are TGTGCCAGTTCACTAAGGGACACTGAAGCTTTCTTT. The entire variable domain, with the rest obtained from reference TRBV28 and TRBJ1-1, is as follows: DVKVTQSSRYLVKRTGEKVFLECVQDMDHENMFWYRQDPGLGLRLIYFSYDVKMKEKGDIPEGYSVSREKKERFSLILESASTNQTSMYLCASSLRDTEAFFGQGTRLTVV.

V and J are TRBV6-5 and TRBJ1-4, with D perhaps matching TRBD1 (6 bases). The germline V gene encodes CDR1 MNHEY and CDR2 SVGAGI. The CDR3 consists of 15 residues. Trimming left V 4 bases short and J 5 bases short, with 14 bases between. CDR3 in DNA: TGTGCCAGCAGTTCACTACAGGGACGGAATGAAAAACTGTTTTTT. Protein product: CASSSLQGRNEKLFF.

The V gene is TRBV9, the J gene TRBJ2-1; a weak D match, TRBD1 (5 bases). This CDR3 region has 15 residues. V was clipped by 3 bases and J by 2 bases, with 12 bases between them. Germline assignment: CDR1 SGDLS and CDR2 YYNGEE. CDR3 nucleotide sequence: TGTGCCAGCAGCGAGCAGACAGTCACCTACAATGAGCAGTTCTTC. Encoded protein: CASSEQTVTYNEQFF.

The CDR3 DNA reads TGCGCCAGCAGCTTGACGAGACAGCGGGAGCCCCAGCATTTT. Translation: CASSLTRQREPQHF. V and J are TRBV5-1 and TRBJ1-5; TRBD1 might be the D (5 bases). Trimming removed 1 base at V and 8 bases at J, with 13 bases between. The length of the CDR3 is 14 residues. The germline V gene has CDR1 SGHRS and CDR2 YFSETQ.

In DNA form, the CDR3 reads TGTGCCAGCAGTGAAGCGCTACCCTGGGGCTACACCTTC. Residues: CASSEALPWGYTF. The genes are TRBV6-1 and TRBJ1-2; no firm D call. The CDR3 extends over 13 amino acids. The V gene's germline CDR1 is MNHNS and CDR2 SASEGT. V was cut by 0 bases and J by 8 bases, with 10 bases left in between.

The gene calls are TRBV7-9 and TRBJ2-2; 8 bases are shared with TRBD1. The CDR3 loop spans 15 amino acids. Per germline, CDR1 SEHNR and CDR2 FQNEAQ (reference sequence). V was pared by 4 bases and J by 5 bases, with 6 bases of the junction left unmatched. DNA for the CDR3: TGTGCCAGCAGCTCGGACAGGGTACGAACCGGGGAGCTGTTTTTT. It translates to CASSSDRVRTGELFF.

V gene TRBV6-1 combines with J gene TRBJ2-7, with 9 bases lining up with TRBD1. Germline V CDR1 and CDR2: MNHNS, SASEGT. The CDR3 covers 14 residues. V dropped 5 bases and J dropped 4; count of bases not matched to a gene: 6. The CDR3 protein is CASSRRGQGYEQYF. The CDR3 nucleotides are TGTGCCAGCAGTAGGAGGGGACAGGGTTACGAGCAGTACTTC.